Following are 6 T cell receptor beta chains from one sample sequenced in a study of cytomegalovirus exposure and HLA in healthy donors. PCR employed 60 Vbeta and 13 Jbeta primers. Assay: immunoSEQ multiplex PCR; the TCRdb copy retains only in-frame clones and omits some. Of 100,000 to 150,000 clones detected, 82% appear once; the ten largest clones hold approximately 3%. Sequencing was done on a sample of PBMCs. These receptors were obtained from a boy aged 2 to 10 in good health and CMV-seronegative.

This clone was counted ten times or more. The chain employs TRBV29-1 and TRBJ1-1; 8 nucleotides match TRBD1. The length of the CDR3 is 12 residues. The trim removed 5 bases at V and 1 base at J, leaving 0 bases unmatched. Germline V lookup: CDR1 SQVTM, CDR2 ANQGSEA. As DNA, the CDR3 is TGCAGCGTTCAGGGGGCGAACACTGAAGCTTTCTTT. This sequence encodes CSVQGANTEAFF.

The chain carries TRBV5-4 and TRBJ1-1; 8 nucleotides align to TRBD1. In germline, CDR1 is SGHNT, CDR2 YYREEE (reference sequence). The J segment lost 11 bases and the V segment lost 0 bases, leaving 9 bases of the junction unmatched. This CDR3 has 14 amino acids. The CDR3 protein is CASSLAGQAENAFF. CDR3 sequence (DNA): TGTGCCAGCAGCTTGGCGGGACAGGCCGAAAACGCTTTCTTT.

The chain joins TRBV27 to TRBJ1-2; maybe TRBD1 (6 bases). Per the germline V gene, CDR1 is MNHEY and CDR2 is SMNVEV (reference sequence). The ends were cut back, 5 bases at V and 6 bases at J, with 13 bases in the middle. The CDR3 has 13 residues. The CDR3: CASSDTGTDGYTF. The DNA of the CDR3 is TGTGCCAGCAGTGACACAGGGACGGATGGCTACACCTTC.

This rearrangement joins TRBV7-6 to TRBJ1-4, with no clear D. In germline, CDR1 is SGHVS, CDR2 FNYEAQ. Trimming removed 3 bases from V and 5 bases from J, with 13 bases in between. This CDR3 is 15 amino acids long. The DNA of the CDR3 is TGTGCCAGCAGCTTTTCCGGGGAATCCAATGAAAAACTGTTTTTT. Its translation is CASSFSGESNEKLFF.

This chain joins TRBV4-2 and TRBJ1-2, with TRBD1 matching 8 bases. CDR3 length: 16 amino acids. CDR1 LGHNA and CDR2 YNFKEQ come from the germline V gene. V shed 2 bases and J 6 bases; nucleotides not matched to a gene: 11. CDR3 loop: CASSQREPATGDGYTF. The DNA of the CDR3 is TGTGCCAGCAGCCAACGAGAACCTGCGACAGGGGATGGCTACACCTTC.

The J gene is TRBJ2-1, the V gene TRBV5-1; possibly TRBD2 for D (7 bases). CDR3 length: 14 residues. V lost 0 bases, J lost 7 bases, and 11 bases lay in between. Germline V gene sequence: CDR1 SGHRS, CDR2 YFSETQ. CDR3 in amino acids: CASSLGGGRNEQFF. The CDR3 DNA follows: TGCGCCAGCAGCTTGGGGGGGGGCCGGAATGAGCAGTTCTTC.